The clone carrying this TCR beta chain was seen once. CDR3 length equals 17 residues. Trimming removed 4 bases from V and 2 bases from J; junction bases left unmatched: 9. CDR1 SGHDN and CDR2 FVKESK come from the germline V gene. This entry is derived from a study of blood T cell repertoires in COVID-19. About the research overall: Sample material is recorded as cDNA or gDNA derived from T cells, B-cell-depleted T cells, or PBMCs.

The repertoire was sequenced with immunoSEQ multiplex PCR; TCRdb's copy has only in-frame clones and lacks some. The sample contains 15,000 to 20,000 clones, 81% of which appear only once. The chain couples TRBV14 to TRBJ2-2, with 8 bases aligning to TRBD1. This clonotype originated in a man aged 40-55 years with active or convalescent COVID-19. Input material: peripheral blood. Here the CDR3 DNA reads TGTGCCAGCAGCCCCAGACAGGGGTCCTTCAACACCGGGGAGCTGTTTTTT. This codes for CASSPRQGSFNTGELFF.